This T cell receptor beta chain was sequenced for a study of blood T cell repertoires in COVID-19. Per the authors' pipeline: Cell counts per sample came from amplifying reference gene primers. The table came from immunoSEQ multiplex PCR; TCRdb's copy has only in-frame clones and leaves some out. V and J calls and clone size come straight from that table; D and trimming were deduced from the DNA. Found here are under 250,000 clones, 80% to 90% of them singletons; the top ten hold approximately 4.5%. In germline, CDR1 is SGHRS, CDR2 YFSETQ. The germline V and J ends were trimmed by 6 bases and 1 base, with 14 bases remaining between them. This CDR3 comprises 15 residues.

The sequence was obtained from a woman between 65 and 79 years old with acute or convalescent COVID-19. The source material was peripheral blood. The chain uses TRBV5-1 and TRBJ2-4; D remains ambiguous. CDR3 residues: CASTPTPFAKNIQYF. CDR3 DNA sequence: TGCGCCAGCACCCCTACTCCCTTCGCCAAAAACATTCAGTACTTC.